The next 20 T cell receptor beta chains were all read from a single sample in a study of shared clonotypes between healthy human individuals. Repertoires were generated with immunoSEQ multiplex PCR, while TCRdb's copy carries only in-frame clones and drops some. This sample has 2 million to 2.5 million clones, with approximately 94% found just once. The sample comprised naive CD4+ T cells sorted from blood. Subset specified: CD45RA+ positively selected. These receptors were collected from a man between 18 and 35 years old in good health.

The CDR3, as DNA: TGTGCCAGCAGTGAAGAGGGCAGAAAAACATTGAACACTGAAGCTTTCTTT. This sequence encodes CASSEEGRKTLNTEAFF. The chain uses TRBV2 and TRBJ1-1; no reliable D call. CDR3 size: 17 residues. Germline CDR1 and CDR2: SNHLY and FYNNEI. The V gene lost 1 base and the J gene lost 0 bases, with 15 bases spanning the gap.

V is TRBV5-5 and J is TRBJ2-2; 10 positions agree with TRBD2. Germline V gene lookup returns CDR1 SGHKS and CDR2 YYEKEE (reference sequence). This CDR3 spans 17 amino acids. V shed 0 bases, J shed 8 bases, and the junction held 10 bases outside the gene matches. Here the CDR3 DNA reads TGTGCCAGCAGCTTGGTGGTTGAACTAGCGGGATCTGGGGAGCTGTTTTTT. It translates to CASSLVVELAGSGELFF. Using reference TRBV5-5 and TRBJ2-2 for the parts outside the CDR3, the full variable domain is DAGVTQSPTHLIKTRGQQVTLRCSPISGHKSVSWYQQVLGQGPQFIFQYYEKEERGRGNFPDRFSARQFPNYSSELNVNALLLGDSALYLCASSLVVELAGSGELFFGEGSRLTVL.

CDR3 DNA sequence: TGTGCCAGCAGACTCCGGACAGGGTACGTACCACCTAATTCGTCCCTCCACTTT. Protein sequence: CASRLRTGYVPPNSSLHF. The chain is built from TRBV6-7 and TRBJ1-6; 8 bases map to TRBD1. TRBV6-7 is treated as an ORF (open reading frame) with a function not yet certain. Trimming at V came to 6 bases and at J to 14 bases, leaving 24 bases not matched to a gene. CDR3 size: 18 residues.

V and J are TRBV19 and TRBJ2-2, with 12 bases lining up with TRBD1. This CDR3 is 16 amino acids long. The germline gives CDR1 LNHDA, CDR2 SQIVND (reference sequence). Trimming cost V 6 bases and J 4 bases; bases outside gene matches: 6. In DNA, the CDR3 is TGTGCCAGTAGCCTGGGACAGGGGGCTGGCACCGGGGAGCTGTTTTTT. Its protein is CASSLGQGAGTGELFF.

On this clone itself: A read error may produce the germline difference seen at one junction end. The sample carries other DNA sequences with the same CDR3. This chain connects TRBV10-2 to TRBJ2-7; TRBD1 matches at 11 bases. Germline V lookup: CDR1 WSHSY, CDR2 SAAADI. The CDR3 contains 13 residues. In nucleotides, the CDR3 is TGCGCCAGCAGAGCTCCTGGACAGGGGGCTAAGTATTTC. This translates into CASRAPGQGAKYF.

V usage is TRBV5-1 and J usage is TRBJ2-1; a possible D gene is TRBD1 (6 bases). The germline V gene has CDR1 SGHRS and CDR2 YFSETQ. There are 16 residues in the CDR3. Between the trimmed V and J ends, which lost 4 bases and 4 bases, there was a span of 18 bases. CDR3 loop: CASSTRGDLGYNEQFF. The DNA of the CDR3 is TGCGCCAGCAGCACCAGGGGCGACCTGGGATACAATGAGCAGTTCTTC.

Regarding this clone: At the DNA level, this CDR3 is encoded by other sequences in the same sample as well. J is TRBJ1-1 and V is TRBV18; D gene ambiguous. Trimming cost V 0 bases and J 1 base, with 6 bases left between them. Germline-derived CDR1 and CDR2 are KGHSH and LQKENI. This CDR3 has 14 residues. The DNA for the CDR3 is TGTGCCAGCTCACCACCGGTGGGGAACACTGAAGCTTTCTTT. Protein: CASSPPVGNTEAFF.

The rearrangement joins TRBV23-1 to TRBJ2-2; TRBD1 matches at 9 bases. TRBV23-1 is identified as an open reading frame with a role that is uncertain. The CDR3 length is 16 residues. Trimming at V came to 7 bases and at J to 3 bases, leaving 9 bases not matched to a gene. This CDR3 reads CASTRSGTGYTGELFF. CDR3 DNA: TGCGCCAGCACTCGCTCCGGGACAGGGTACACCGGGGAGCTGTTTTTT.

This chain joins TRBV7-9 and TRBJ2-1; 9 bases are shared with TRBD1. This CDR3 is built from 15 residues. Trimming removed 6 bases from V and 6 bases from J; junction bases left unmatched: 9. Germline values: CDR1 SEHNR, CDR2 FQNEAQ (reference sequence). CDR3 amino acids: CASRNPGQGFNEQFF. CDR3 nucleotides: TGTGCCAGCAGGAATCCGGGACAGGGATTCAATGAGCAGTTCTTC.

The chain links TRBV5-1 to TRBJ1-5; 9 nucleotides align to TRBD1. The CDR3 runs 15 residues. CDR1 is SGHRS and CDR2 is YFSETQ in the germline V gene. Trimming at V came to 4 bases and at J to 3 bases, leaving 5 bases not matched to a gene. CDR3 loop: CASSPGTGPNQPQHF. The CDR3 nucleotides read TGCGCCAGCAGCCCTGGGACAGGGCCCAATCAGCCCCAGCATTTT.

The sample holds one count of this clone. In nucleotides, the CDR3 is TGTGCCAGCAGCCTAGGGTGGTCGGAGCAGTTCTTC. Translation: CASSLGWSEQFF. The chain combines TRBV2 with TRBJ2-1; D ambiguous. Between the trimmed V and J ends, which lost 6 bases and 10 bases, there was a span of 13 bases. The CDR3 totals 12 residues. Germline CDR1 reads SNHLY; CDR2 reads FYNNEI.

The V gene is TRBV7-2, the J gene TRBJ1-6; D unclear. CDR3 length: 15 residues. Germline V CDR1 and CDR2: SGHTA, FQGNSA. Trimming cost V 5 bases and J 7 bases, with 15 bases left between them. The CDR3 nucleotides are TGTGCCAGCAGCCAGTGGACGGCCTCCAATTCACCCCTCCACTTT. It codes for CASSQWTASNSPLHF.

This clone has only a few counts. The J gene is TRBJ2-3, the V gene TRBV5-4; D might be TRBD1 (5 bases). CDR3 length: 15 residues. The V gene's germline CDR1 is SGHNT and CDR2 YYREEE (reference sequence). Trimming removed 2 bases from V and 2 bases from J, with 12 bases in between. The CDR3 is CASSLDRGVTDTQYF. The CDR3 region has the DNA TGTGCCAGCAGCTTAGATAGGGGCGTCACAGATACGCAGTATTTT.

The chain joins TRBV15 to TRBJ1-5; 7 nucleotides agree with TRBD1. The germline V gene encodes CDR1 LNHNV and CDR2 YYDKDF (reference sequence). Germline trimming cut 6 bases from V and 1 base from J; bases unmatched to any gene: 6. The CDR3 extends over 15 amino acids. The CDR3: CATSRPGQSNQPQHF. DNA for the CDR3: TGTGCCACCAGTAGGCCGGGACAGAGCAATCAGCCCCAGCATTTT.

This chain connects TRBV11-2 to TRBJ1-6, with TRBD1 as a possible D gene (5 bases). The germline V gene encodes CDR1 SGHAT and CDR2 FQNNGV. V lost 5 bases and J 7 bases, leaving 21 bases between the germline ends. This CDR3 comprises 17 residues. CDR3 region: CASSPLRMSGANSPLHF. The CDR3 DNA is TGTGCCAGCAGCCCCCTCCGGATGAGTGGGGCGAATTCACCCCTCCACTTT.

The CDR3 region is CASSPHAKGDTEAFF. The CDR3 nucleotides are TGTGCCAGCAGCCCTCACGCCAAGGGGGACACTGAAGCTTTCTTT. V is TRBV28 and J is TRBJ1-1; D might be TRBD1 (6 bases). CDR3 length equals 15 residues. CDR1 is MDHEN, CDR2 SYDVKM, per germline. V lost 6 bases, J lost 3 bases, and 17 bases lay in between.

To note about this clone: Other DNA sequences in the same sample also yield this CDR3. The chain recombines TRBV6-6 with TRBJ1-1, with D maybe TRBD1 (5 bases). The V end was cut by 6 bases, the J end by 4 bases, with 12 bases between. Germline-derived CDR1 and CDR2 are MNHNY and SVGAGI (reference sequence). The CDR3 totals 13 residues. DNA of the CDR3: TGTGCCAGCAGATCTCAGGGTGGCACTGAAGCTTTCTTT. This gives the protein CASRSQGGTEAFF.

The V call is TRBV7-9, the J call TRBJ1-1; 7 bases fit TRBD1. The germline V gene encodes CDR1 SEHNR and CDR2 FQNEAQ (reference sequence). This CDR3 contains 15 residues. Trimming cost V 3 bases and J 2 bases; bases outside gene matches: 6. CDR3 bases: TGTGCCAGCAGCTTGTCGACAGGGTTAAACACTGAAGCTTTCTTT. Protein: CASSLSTGLNTEAFF.

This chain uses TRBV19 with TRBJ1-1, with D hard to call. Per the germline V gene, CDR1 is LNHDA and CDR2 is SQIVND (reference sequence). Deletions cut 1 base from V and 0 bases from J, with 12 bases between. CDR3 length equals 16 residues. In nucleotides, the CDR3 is TGTGCCAGTAGTATAGTTGGGGTAACCATGAACACTGAAGCTTTCTTT. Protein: CASSIVGVTMNTEAFF.

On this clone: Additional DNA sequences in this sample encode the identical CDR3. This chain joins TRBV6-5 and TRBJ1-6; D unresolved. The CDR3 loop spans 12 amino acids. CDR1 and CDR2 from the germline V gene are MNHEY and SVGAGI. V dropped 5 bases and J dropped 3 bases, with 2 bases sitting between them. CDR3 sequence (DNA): TGTGCCAGCAGTGTCTATAATTCACCCCTCCACTTT. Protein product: CASSVYNSPLHF.